The T cell receptor (beta chain) under discussion was sequenced for a study of cytomegalovirus exposure and HLA in healthy donors. The PCR ran on 60 Vbeta and 13 Jbeta primers. In the authors' workflow: Approximately 73 million unique TCR beta chains, 9 million to 14 million shared, were counted in a later analysis. Only in-frame clones appear in the TCRdb table, and some are missing; sequencing was by immunoSEQ multiplex PCR. V and J calls and clone size are given by that table; D and trimming were obtained from the DNA. The sample holds roughly 180,000 clones; nearly 80% are singletons and the top ten take about 2.6%. Trimming shortened V by 6 bases and J by 3 bases, and 12 bases separated the two germline ends. The CDR3 covers 13 residues. Germline V gives CDR1 SQVTM, CDR2 ANQGSEA.

This sequence was found in a female donor in good health and CMV-seronegative. Material for sequencing was PBMCs. This sequence joins TRBV29-1 and TRBJ1-5, with D possibly TRBD1 on 5 matching bases. As DNA, the CDR3 is TGCAGCGTCAGTGGGGCCATCAATCAGCCCCAGCATTTT. Its translation: CSVSGAINQPQHF.